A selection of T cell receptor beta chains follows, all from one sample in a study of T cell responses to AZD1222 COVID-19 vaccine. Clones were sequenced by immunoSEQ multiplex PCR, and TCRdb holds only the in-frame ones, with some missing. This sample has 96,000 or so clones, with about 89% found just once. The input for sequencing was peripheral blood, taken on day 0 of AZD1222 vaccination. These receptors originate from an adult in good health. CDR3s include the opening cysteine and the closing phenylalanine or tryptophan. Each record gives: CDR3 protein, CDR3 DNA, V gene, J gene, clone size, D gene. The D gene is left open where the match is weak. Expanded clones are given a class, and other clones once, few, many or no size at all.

cdr3_aa: CSASSSGGRYEQYF; cdr3_nt: TGCAGTGCTAGTTCTAGCGGGGGTAGGTACGAGCAGTACTTC; v_call: TRBV20-1; j_call: TRBJ2-7; clone_size: -; d_call: TRBD2
cdr3_aa: CASSEGRDYEQYF; cdr3_nt: TGCGCCAGCAGTGAAGGGAGGGATTACGAGCAGTACTTC; v_call: TRBV10-1; j_call: TRBJ2-7; clone_size: -; d_call: TRBD2
cdr3_aa: CASSQGRRTGELFF; cdr3_nt: TGTGCCAGCAGCCAAGGGAGGCGGACCGGGGAGCTGTTTTTT; v_call: TRBV3-1/TRBV3-2; j_call: TRBJ2-2; clone_size: -; d_call: -
cdr3_aa: CASSQVLGSNYGYTF; cdr3_nt: TGTGCCAGCAGCCAAGTGCTGGGTTCTAACTATGGCTACACCTTC; v_call: TRBV3-1/TRBV3-2; j_call: TRBJ1-2; clone_size: -; d_call: -
cdr3_aa: CASSLGRQGYAFF; cdr3_nt: TGTGCCAGCAGTTTAGGAAGACAGGGGTACGCTTTCTTT; v_call: TRBV12-3/TRBV12-4; j_call: TRBJ1-1; clone_size: -; d_call: TRBD1
cdr3_aa: CASSGSGQETQYF; cdr3_nt: TGTGCTAGCAGCGGTTCTGGGCAAGAGACCCAGTACTTC; v_call: TRBV7-7; j_call: TRBJ2-5; clone_size: -; d_call: -
cdr3_aa: CASSDRGLGDTQYF; cdr3_nt: TGTGCCAGCAGTGACAGGGGTCTGGGGGATACGCAGTATTTT; v_call: TRBV6-4; j_call: TRBJ2-3; clone_size: -; d_call: -
cdr3_aa: CASSQGQKNTEAFF; cdr3_nt: TGTGCCAGCAGCCAAGGGCAGAAGAACACTGAAGCTTTCTTT; v_call: TRBV3-1/TRBV3-2; j_call: TRBJ1-1; clone_size: -; d_call: -
cdr3_aa: CAIHGGAANYGYTF; cdr3_nt: TGTGCCATCCATGGGGGGGCTGCTAACTATGGCTACACCTTC; v_call: TRBV10-3; j_call: TRBJ1-2; clone_size: -; d_call: -
cdr3_aa: CASSIDHRGTDTQYF; cdr3_nt: TGTGCCAGTAGTATAGATCACCGGGGGACAGATACGCAGTATTTT; v_call: TRBV19; j_call: TRBJ2-3; clone_size: -; d_call: -
cdr3_aa: CAWRQDENYGYTF; cdr3_nt: TGTGCCTGGAGACAGGATGAGAACTATGGCTACACCTTC; v_call: TRBV30; j_call: TRBJ1-2; clone_size: -; d_call: -
cdr3_aa: CASSRTSGGTTYEQYF; cdr3_nt: TGCGCCAGCAGCCGGACTAGCGGGGGGACCACCTACGAGCAGTACTTC; v_call: TRBV4-1; j_call: TRBJ2-7; clone_size: -; d_call: TRBD2
cdr3_aa: CATSEGLGYGYTF; cdr3_nt: TGTGCCACCAGTGAGGGGCTGGGCTATGGCTACACCTTC; v_call: TRBV24-1; j_call: TRBJ1-2; clone_size: once; d_call: -
cdr3_aa: CASIRDTHQPQHF; cdr3_nt: TGTGCCAGCATTCGCGACACCCATCAGCCCCAGCATTTT; v_call: TRBV2; j_call: TRBJ1-5; clone_size: -; d_call: -
cdr3_aa: CASSQLAGDTDTQYF; cdr3_nt: TGTGCCAGCTCGCAACTAGCGGGGGACACAGATACGCAGTATTTT; v_call: TRBV18; j_call: TRBJ2-3; clone_size: -; d_call: TRBD2
cdr3_aa: CASSPHRDSYNEQFF; cdr3_nt: TGTGCCAGCAGCCCCCACCGGGACAGCTACAATGAGCAGTTCTTC; v_call: TRBV11-1; j_call: TRBJ2-1; clone_size: -; d_call: TRBD1
cdr3_aa: CASSPRQGGGEQYF; cdr3_nt: TGTGCCAGCAGCCCCAGACAGGGCGGCGGTGAGCAGTACTTC; v_call: TRBV7-6; j_call: TRBJ2-7; clone_size: -; d_call: TRBD1
cdr3_aa: CASRRTGQQNTGELFF; cdr3_nt: TGTGCCAGCAGACGTACGGGACAGCAGAACACCGGGGAGCTGTTTTTT; v_call: TRBV7-6; j_call: TRBJ2-2; clone_size: -; d_call: TRBD1
cdr3_aa: CASREIAGYNEQFF; cdr3_nt: TGTGCCAGCAGGGAGATAGCGGGGTACAATGAGCAGTTCTTC; v_call: TRBV2; j_call: TRBJ2-1; clone_size: -; d_call: TRBD2
cdr3_aa: CASSQGGTGAVGTQYF; cdr3_nt: TGTGCCAGCAGCCAAGGAGGGACAGGGGCGGTAGGGACCCAGTACTTC; v_call: TRBV3-1/TRBV3-2; j_call: TRBJ2-5; clone_size: -; d_call: TRBD1
cdr3_aa: CASSERLAGAAAQYF; cdr3_nt: TGTGCCAGCAGTGAAAGACTAGCGGGGGCGGCTGCGCAGTACTTC; v_call: TRBV6-1; j_call: TRBJ2-7; clone_size: -; d_call: TRBD2
cdr3_aa: CASSPRPRTGELNTEAFF; cdr3_nt: TGTGCCAGCAGCCCCCGGCCACGGACAGGGGAGTTGAACACTGAAGCTTTCTTT; v_call: TRBV7-9; j_call: TRBJ1-1; clone_size: -; d_call: TRBD1
cdr3_aa: CASSSGGLAGRETQYF; cdr3_nt: TGTGCCAGCAGTTCGGGGGGATTAGCGGGGCGAGAGACCCAGTACTTC; v_call: TRBV7-9; j_call: TRBJ2-5; clone_size: -; d_call: TRBD2
cdr3_aa: CASTGGRKETQYF; cdr3_nt: TGCGCCAGCACGGGGGGCCGTAAGGAGACCCAGTACTTC; v_call: TRBV5-1; j_call: TRBJ2-5; clone_size: once; d_call: -
cdr3_aa: CASSFLGQGGYTF; cdr3_nt: TGTGCCAGCAGTTTCCTGGGACAGGGAGGCTACACCTTC; v_call: TRBV27; j_call: TRBJ1-2; clone_size: -; d_call: TRBD1
cdr3_aa: CASSDPGAGLPGANVLTF; cdr3_nt: TGTGCCAGCAGCGACCCGGGGGCAGGGCTACCTGGGGCCAACGTCCTGACTTTC; v_call: TRBV9; j_call: TRBJ2-6; clone_size: -; d_call: -
cdr3_aa: CASSYSRVGVVGYTF; cdr3_nt: TGTGCCAGCAGTTACTCACGTGTGGGGGTCGTCGGCTACACCTTC; v_call: TRBV6-2/TRBV6-3; j_call: TRBJ1-2; clone_size: -; d_call: -
cdr3_aa: CASSLRTGEDYGYTF; cdr3_nt: TGTGCCAGCAGCCTCAGGACAGGGGAGGACTATGGCTACACCTTC; v_call: TRBV11-2; j_call: TRBJ1-2; clone_size: once; d_call: TRBD1
cdr3_aa: CASSLQGALVSPLHF; cdr3_nt: TGTGCCAGTAGTTTACAGGGGGCGTTAGTTTCACCCCTCCACTTT; v_call: TRBV19; j_call: TRBJ1-6; clone_size: -; d_call: TRBD1
cdr3_aa: CASSQVEGGGYGYTF; cdr3_nt: TGCGCCAGCAGCCAAGTTGAAGGGGGCGGCTATGGCTACACCTTC; v_call: TRBV4-3; j_call: TRBJ1-2; clone_size: -; d_call: TRBD1
cdr3_aa: CASSLVLAGGVYEQYF; cdr3_nt: TGCGCCAGCAGCTTGGTCTTAGCGGGGGGAGTCTACGAGCAGTACTTC; v_call: TRBV5-1; j_call: TRBJ2-7; clone_size: -; d_call: TRBD2
cdr3_aa: CASSLEQGLVQFF; cdr3_nt: TGTGCCAGCAGTTTGGAACAGGGTTTGGTGCAGTTCTTC; v_call: TRBV28; j_call: TRBJ2-1; clone_size: -; d_call: -
cdr3_aa: CASSIGAGAYNEQFF; cdr3_nt: TGTGCCAGTAGTATAGGCGCGGGGGCCTACAATGAGCAGTTCTTC; v_call: TRBV19; j_call: TRBJ2-1; clone_size: -; d_call: TRBD2
cdr3_aa: CASSLEDLYGYTF; cdr3_nt: TGTGCCAGCAGTTTAGAGGACCTCTATGGCTACACCTTC; v_call: TRBV28; j_call: TRBJ1-2; clone_size: few; d_call: -
cdr3_aa: CASSYGGAYNNSPLHF; cdr3_nt: TGTGCCAGCAGTTATGGGGGGGCCTACAATAATTCACCCCTCCACTTT; v_call: TRBV6-8; j_call: TRBJ1-6; clone_size: -; d_call: -
cdr3_aa: CASSLMGRENYGYTF; cdr3_nt: TGCGCCAGCAGCTTAATGGGCAGGGAGAACTATGGCTACACCTTC; v_call: TRBV5-1; j_call: TRBJ1-2; clone_size: -; d_call: -
cdr3_aa: CASSSLPNEAFF; cdr3_nt: TGTGCCAGCAGTTCCCTTCCCAATGAGGCTTTCTTT; v_call: TRBV28; j_call: TRBJ1-1; clone_size: once; d_call: -